This T cell receptor beta chain was recorded in a study of blood T cells in healthy people across ages. This CDR3 has 15 residues. Germline CDR1 is LGHNT and CDR2 is FRNRAP. V was pared by 6 bases and J by 2 bases, with 15 bases between. It was with a sample-barcoded 5' primer and a J-beta primer mix that a second PCR of roughly 6 to 11 cycles was run. TCRdb used MiXCR to reprocess the 5' RACE reads, holding one entry per CDR3 protein. The sample has 600,000 to 650,000 distinct CDR3 sequences; around 54% are singletons. This TCR was recovered from a man aged 55 to 69 in good health. The genes are TRBV12-5 and TRBJ2-3; weak D call: TRBD2 (6 bases). The specimen was blood. The CDR3 region is CASGVAGFYTDTQYF. The CDR3 nucleotides are TGTGCTAGTGGCGTTGCGGGGTTCTACACAGATACGCAGTATTTT.